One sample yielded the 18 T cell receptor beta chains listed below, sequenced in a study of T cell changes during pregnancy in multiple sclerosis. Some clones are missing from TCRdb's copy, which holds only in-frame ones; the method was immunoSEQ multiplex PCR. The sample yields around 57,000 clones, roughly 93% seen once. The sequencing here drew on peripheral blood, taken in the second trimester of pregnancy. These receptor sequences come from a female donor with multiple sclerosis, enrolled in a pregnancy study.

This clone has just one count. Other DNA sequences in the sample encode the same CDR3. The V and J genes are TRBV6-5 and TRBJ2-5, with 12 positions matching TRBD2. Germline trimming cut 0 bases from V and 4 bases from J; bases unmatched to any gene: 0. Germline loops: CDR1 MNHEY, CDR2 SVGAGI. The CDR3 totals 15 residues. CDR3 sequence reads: CASSYSTSGGETQYF. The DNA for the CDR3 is TGTGCCAGCAGTTACTCGACTAGCGGGGGAGAGACCCAGTACTTC.

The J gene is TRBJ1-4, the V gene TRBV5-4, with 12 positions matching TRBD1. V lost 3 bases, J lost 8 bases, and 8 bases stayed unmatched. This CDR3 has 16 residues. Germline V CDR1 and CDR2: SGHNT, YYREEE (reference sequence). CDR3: CASSSTSGTGGEKLFF. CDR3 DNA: TGTGCCAGCAGCTCTACCTCCGGGACAGGGGGCGAAAAACTGTTTTTT.

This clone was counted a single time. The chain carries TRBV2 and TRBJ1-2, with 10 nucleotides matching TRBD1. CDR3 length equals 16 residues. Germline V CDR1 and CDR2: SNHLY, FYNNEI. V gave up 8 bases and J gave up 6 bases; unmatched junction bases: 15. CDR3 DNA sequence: TGTGCCAGCCGAAGGACAGGGGGAACTAACTCCAATGGCTACACCTTC. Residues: CASRRTGGTNSNGYTF.

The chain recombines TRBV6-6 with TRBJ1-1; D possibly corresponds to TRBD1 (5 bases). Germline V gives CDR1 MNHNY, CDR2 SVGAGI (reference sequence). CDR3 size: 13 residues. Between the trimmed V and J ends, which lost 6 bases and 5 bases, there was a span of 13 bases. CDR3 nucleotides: TGTGCCAGCAGGTGGGGGAGGGTTACTGAAGCTTTCTTT. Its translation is CASRWGRVTEAFF.

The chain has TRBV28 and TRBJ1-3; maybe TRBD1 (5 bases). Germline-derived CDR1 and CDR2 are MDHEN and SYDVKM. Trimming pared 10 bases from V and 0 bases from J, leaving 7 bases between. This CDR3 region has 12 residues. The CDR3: CATDSSGNTIYF. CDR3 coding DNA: TGTGCCACCGACAGCTCTGGAAACACCATATATTTT.

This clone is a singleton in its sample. The CDR3 sequence: CASSLGTVNEQFF. CDR3 bases: TGTGCCAGCAGCCTAGGGACAGTCAATGAGCAGTTCTTC. This sequence joins TRBV27 and TRBJ2-1, with 7 bases aligning to TRBD1. Germline trimming cut 6 bases from V and 6 bases from J; bases unmatched to any gene: 5. CDR3 length: 13 residues. Germline CDR1 reads MNHEY; CDR2 reads SMNVEV (reference sequence).

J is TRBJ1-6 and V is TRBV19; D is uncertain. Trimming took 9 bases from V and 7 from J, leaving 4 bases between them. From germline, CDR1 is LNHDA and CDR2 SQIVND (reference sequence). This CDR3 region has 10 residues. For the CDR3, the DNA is TGTGCCAGGACAAATTCACCCCTCCACTTT. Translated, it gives CARTNSPLHF.

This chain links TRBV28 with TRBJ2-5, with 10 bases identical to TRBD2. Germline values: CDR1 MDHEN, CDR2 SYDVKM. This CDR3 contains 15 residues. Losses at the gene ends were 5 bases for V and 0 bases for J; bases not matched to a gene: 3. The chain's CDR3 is CASSPGLAYQETQYF. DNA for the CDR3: TGTGCCAGCAGTCCGGGACTAGCGTACCAAGAGACCCAGTACTTC.

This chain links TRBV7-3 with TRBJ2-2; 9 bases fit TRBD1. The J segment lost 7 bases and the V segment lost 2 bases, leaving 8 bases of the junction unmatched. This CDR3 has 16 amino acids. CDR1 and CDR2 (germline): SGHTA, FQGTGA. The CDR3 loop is CASSLVWTGAGGELFF. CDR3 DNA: TGTGCCAGCAGCTTAGTCTGGACAGGGGCCGGCGGGGAGCTGTTTTTT.

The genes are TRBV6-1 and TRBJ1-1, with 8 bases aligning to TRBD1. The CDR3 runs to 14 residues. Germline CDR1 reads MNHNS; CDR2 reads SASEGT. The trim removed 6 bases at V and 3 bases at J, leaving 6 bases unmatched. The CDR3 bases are TGTGCCAGCAGGACAGGGGTTCGGGACACTGAAGCTTTCTTT. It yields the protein CASRTGVRDTEAFF.

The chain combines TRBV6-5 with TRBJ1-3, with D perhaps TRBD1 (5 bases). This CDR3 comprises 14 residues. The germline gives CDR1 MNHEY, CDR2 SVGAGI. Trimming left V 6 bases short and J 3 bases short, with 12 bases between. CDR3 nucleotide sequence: TGTGCCAGCAGCCCGGGGGGGGTTGGAAACACCATATATTTT. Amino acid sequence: CASSPGGVGNTIYF.

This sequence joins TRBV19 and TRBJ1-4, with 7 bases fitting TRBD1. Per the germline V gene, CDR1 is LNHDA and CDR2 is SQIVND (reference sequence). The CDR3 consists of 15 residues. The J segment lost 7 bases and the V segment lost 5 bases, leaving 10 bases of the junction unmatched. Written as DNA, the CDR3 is TGTGCCAGTAGTGGCCAGGGGGGTATCGGTGAAAAACTGTTTTTT. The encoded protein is CASSGQGGIGEKLFF.

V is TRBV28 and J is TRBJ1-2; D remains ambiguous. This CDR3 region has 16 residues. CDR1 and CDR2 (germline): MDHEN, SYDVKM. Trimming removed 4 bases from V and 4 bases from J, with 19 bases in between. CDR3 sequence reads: CASSSLRRGRIYGYTF. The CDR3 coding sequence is TGTGCCAGCAGTTCCCTCCGGCGGGGAAGGATCTATGGCTACACCTTC.

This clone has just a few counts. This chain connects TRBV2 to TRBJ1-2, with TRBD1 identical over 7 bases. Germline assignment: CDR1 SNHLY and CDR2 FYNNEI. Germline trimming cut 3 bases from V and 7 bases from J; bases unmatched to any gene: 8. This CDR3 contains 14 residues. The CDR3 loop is CASSEGRQGGGYTF. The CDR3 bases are TGTGCCAGCAGTGAGGGGCGACAGGGCGGTGGCTACACCTTC.

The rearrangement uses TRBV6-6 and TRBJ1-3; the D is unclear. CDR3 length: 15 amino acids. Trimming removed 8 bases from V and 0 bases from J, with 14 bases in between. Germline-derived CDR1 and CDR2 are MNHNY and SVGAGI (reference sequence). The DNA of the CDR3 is TGTGCCAGCTCCTTTGGCGGTAGCTCTGGAAACACCATATATTTT. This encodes CASSFGGSSGNTIYF.

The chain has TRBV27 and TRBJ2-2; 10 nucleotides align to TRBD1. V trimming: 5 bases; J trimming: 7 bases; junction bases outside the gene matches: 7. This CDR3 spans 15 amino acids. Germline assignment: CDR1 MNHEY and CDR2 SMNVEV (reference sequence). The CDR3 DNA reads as TGTGCCAGCAGTCCCGGGACAGGGGTGAGCGGGGAGCTGTTTTTT. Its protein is CASSPGTGVSGELFF.

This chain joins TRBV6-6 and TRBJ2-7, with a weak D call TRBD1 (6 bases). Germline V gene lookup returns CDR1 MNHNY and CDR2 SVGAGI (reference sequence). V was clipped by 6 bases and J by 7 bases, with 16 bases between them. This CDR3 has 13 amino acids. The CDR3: CASSPQGRGEQYF. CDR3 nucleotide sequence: TGTGCCAGCAGCCCTCAGGGTAGGGGGGAGCAGTACTTC.

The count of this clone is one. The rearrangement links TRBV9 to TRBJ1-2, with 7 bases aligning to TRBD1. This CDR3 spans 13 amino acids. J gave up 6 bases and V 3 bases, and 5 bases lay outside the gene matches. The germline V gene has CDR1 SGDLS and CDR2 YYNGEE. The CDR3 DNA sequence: TGTGCCAGCAGCGCCGGGACAGTAGATGGCTACACCTTC. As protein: CASSAGTVDGYTF. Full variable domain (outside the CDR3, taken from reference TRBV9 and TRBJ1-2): DSGVTQTPKHLITATGQRVTLRCSPRSGDLSVYWYQQSLDQGLQFLIQYYNGEERAKGNILERFSAQQFPDLHSELNLSSLELGDSALYFCASSAGTVDGYTFGSGTRLTVV.